What follows describes a single T cell receptor beta chain. The antigen is undetermined. The record originates from a study of T cells in tuberculosis. The study's findings and limits: Classification accuracy was 87% (AUROC approximately 0.9) with the GMM-specific repertoire.

The time point: new active TB diagnosis, blood taken before or within 7 days of starting treatment. Each donor contributed 85,000 to 100,000 T cells on average, unsorted. Sequenced by immunoSEQ multiplex PCR; TCRdb stores in-frame clones only, minus some. The table has tens of thousands of clones, approximately 85% seen once. Germline V lookup: CDR1 MDHEN, CDR2 SYDVKM. V was cut by 6 bases and J by 7 bases, with 24 bases left in between. The CDR3 sequence is 17 residues long. The clonotype comes from an adult with tuberculosis. This material consisted of PBMCs, taken at tuberculosis diagnosis. The V and J genes are TRBV28 and TRBJ2-2, with TRBD2 as a possible D gene (6 bases). The CDR3 DNA reads TGTGCCAGCAGACTTGGAACCGGGACTTGGTCCATCGGGGAGCTGTTTTTT. Its translation is CASRLGTGTWSIGELFF.